This entry concerns a single T cell receptor (beta chain). The record originates from a study of blood T cell repertoires in COVID-19. Study at large: COVID-19 samples, acute and convalescent, were from the United States, Italy and Spain. In each case, the material was cDNA or gDNA derived from T cells, B-cell-depleted T cells, or PBMCs.

Authors' data handling: Estimation of nucleated cell counts relied on the amplification of reference gene primers. This table comes from immunoSEQ multiplex PCR, and its TCRdb copy is limited to in-frame clones, with some not included. D and trimming were read from the DNA, whereas the V and J calls and clone size are those reported in that table. The data hold 100,000 to 120,000 clones, with about 85% observed a single time. Sample: peripheral blood. This receptor was taken from a man over 45 with acute or convalescent COVID-19.

For the CDR3, the DNA is TGTGCCAGCGGTGCTAGGGACACTGCTAACTATGGCTACACCTTC. It specifies CASGARDTANYGYTF. This rearrangement joins TRBV27 to TRBJ1-2; a possible D gene is TRBD1 (6 bases). Germline CDR1 is MNHEY and CDR2 is SMNVEV (reference sequence). V dropped 8 bases and J dropped 0 bases, with 16 bases sitting between them. This CDR3 is 15 amino acids long.